The TCR beta chain under discussion was sequenced for a study of response to subunit inactivated influenza vaccine. One entry per CDR3 protein, called by TCRdb with MiXCR from the RT-PCR reads. The sample carries about 540,000 distinct CDR3 sequences, less than 25% recorded once. CDR1 is SGHRS and CDR2 is YFSETQ in the germline V gene. Trimming left V 5 bases short and J 4 bases short, with 12 bases between. The CDR3 consists of 14 residues. This same sample was also part of a study on T cells expressing NK-cell markers. In that study: Production of TCR beta cDNA relied on 5'RACE template switching with UMIs. With respect to HCMV, seven of the eight sequenced donors were seropositive, and one was seronegative. Several of the donors carried dominant NKG2C+ clonotypes that took up 1.0-7.0% of their CD8+ T cells.

This chain uses TRBV5-1 with TRBJ1-4, with TRBD1 as a possible D gene (6 bases). This receptor was taken from a man in his fifties or sixties who received an inactivated influenza vaccine. Source: CD4+ T cells sorted from PBMCs, taken roughly 12 days after vaccination. The CDR3 DNA reads as TGCGCCAGCAGAGCAGGACAGAATAATGAAAAACTGTTTTTT. Protein sequence: CASRAGQNNEKLFF. Using reference TRBV5-1 and TRBJ1-4 for the parts outside the CDR3, the full variable domain is KAGVTQTPRYLIKTRGQQVTLSCSPISGHRSVSWYQQTPGQGLQFLFEYFSETQRNKGNFPGRFSGRQFSNSRSEMNVSTLELGDSALYLCASRAGQNNEKLFFGSGTQLSVL.